This T cell receptor beta chain was identified in a study of blood T cell repertoires in COVID-19. The overall study: Samples taken during acute and convalescent COVID-19 were collected in the United States, Italy and Spain. The analysed material was cDNA or gDNA that came from T cells, B-cell-depleted T cells, or PBMCs.

This CDR3 spans 15 amino acids. Germline assignment: CDR1 SEHNR and CDR2 FQNEAQ (reference sequence). V was clipped by 5 bases and J by 3 bases; unmatched bases: 5. Source study methods: The authors estimated nucleated cell counts from reference gene primer amplification. Clones were read by immunoSEQ multiplex PCR, and TCRdb kept only the in-frame ones, dropping some. V and J calls and clone size are given by that table; D and trimming were obtained from the DNA. The table records over 150,000 clones, 90% to 95% of them present only once. Sequences were obtained from peripheral blood. The TCR comes from a man aged 45-60 years with acute or convalescent COVID-19. The chain has TRBV7-9 and TRBJ2-2, with TRBD1 matching over 8 bases. CDR3 coding DNA: TGTGCCAGCAGCCAAGGGACAGGATACACCGGGGAGCTGTTTTTT. This encodes CASSQGTGYTGELFF.